The 9 T cell receptor beta chains below all came from one sample that was sequenced in a study of cytomegalovirus exposure and HLA in healthy donors (TCRdb year 2017). Library preparation employed the immunoSEQ multiplex PCR assay. A mixture of 60 forward primers for TCR Vbeta segments and 13 reverse primers for TCR Jbeta segments was used in the multiplex PCR. What TCRdb holds here is the immuneACCESS table cut down to in-frame rearrangements. Part of the clones is not present; checked against another copy, under half of the missing clones reflect an unresolved V gene, and the others are unexplained. Present in this sample are about 90,000 clones, about three fifths of which were seen just once. The top ten constitute about 3.9% of the sample. Sequencing was carried out using PBMCs. The receptors come from a man in his thirties or forties in good health and CMV-seronegative.

This clone was detected once. The chain carries TRBV6-1 and TRBJ1-2; no clear D. CDR1 is MNHNS, CDR2 SASEGT, per germline. The V gene lost 1 base and the J gene lost 7 bases, with 13 bases spanning the gap. The CDR3 has 14 amino acids. CDR3 loop: CASSEDPRVSGYTF. In DNA, the CDR3 is TGTGCCAGCAGTGAAGACCCGCGGGTTAGTGGCTACACCTTC.

The chain uses TRBV19 and TRBJ2-7; 10 nucleotides agree with TRBD1. This CDR3 region has 16 residues. The germline V gene has CDR1 LNHDA and CDR2 SQIVND (reference sequence). V lost 2 bases to trimming and J lost 0 bases; unmatched junction nucleotides: 4. The CDR3 reads CASSIRTGGVSYEQYF. The CDR3 coding sequence is TGTGCCAGTAGTATACGGACAGGGGGAGTCTCCTACGAGCAGTACTTC.

This chain joins TRBV4-3 and TRBJ1-4; TRBD1 aligns across 8 bases. This CDR3 has 18 residues. Germline trimming cut 0 bases from V and 7 bases from J; bases unmatched to any gene: 13. Germline V gene sequence: CDR1 LGHNA, CDR2 YSLEER. CDR3 sequence reads: CASSQDWNFWDRSEKLFF. The CDR3 coding sequence is TGCGCCAGCAGCCAAGATTGGAACTTTTGGGACAGGAGTGAAAAACTGTTTTTT.

The chain is built from TRBV2 and TRBJ2-7; 7 nucleotides match TRBD1. J lost 0 bases, V lost 8 bases, and 7 bases had no gene match. The CDR3 has 14 amino acids. The V gene's germline CDR1 is SNHLY and CDR2 FYNNEI. The CDR3 DNA sequence: TGTGCCAGCTGTTGGGGACAGAGCTCCTACGAGCAGTACTTC. It encodes CASCWGQSSYEQYF.

The J gene is TRBJ1-2, the V gene TRBV18, with D maybe TRBD1 (5 bases). V lost 3 bases to trimming and J lost 0 bases, with 11 bases between them. The CDR3 extends over 15 amino acids. Germline values: CDR1 KGHSH, CDR2 LQKENI. CDR3 nucleotide sequence: TGTGCCAGCTCACCCACAGGAAACCCTAACTATGGCTACACCTTC. The encoded protein is CASSPTGNPNYGYTF.

CDR3 in DNA: TGTGCCAGCCCCCGGGACAGTAACACCGGGGAGCTGTTTTTT. This codes for CASPRDSNTGELFF. The chain recombines TRBV5-8 with TRBJ2-2, with TRBD1 identical over 7 bases. Germline V CDR1 and CDR2: SGHTS, YDEGEE. The V and J ends lost 7 bases and 2 bases, in that order; junction bases with no gene match: 5. The CDR3 loop spans 14 amino acids.

This clone was seen only a few times. The chain has TRBV30 and TRBJ1-2; possible D gene TRBD1, 6 bases. The CDR3 covers 12 residues. CDR1 and CDR2 from the germline V gene are GTSNPN and SVGIG (reference sequence). The V end lost 2 bases, the J end lost 5 bases, and 9 bases lay between the germline ends. The CDR3 region has the DNA TGTGCCTGGAGTAGAGGGGGATATGGCTACACCTTC. Translation gives CAWSRGGYGYTF.

The chain couples TRBV13 to TRBJ1-1, with 8 bases fitting TRBD1. V lost 5 bases to trimming and J lost 2 bases; unmatched junction nucleotides: 10. The CDR3 covers 16 residues. Per germline, CDR1 PRHDT and CDR2 FYEKMQ (reference sequence). DNA for the CDR3: TGTGCCAGCAGCCCGACCGGGACAGGAGGTAACACTGAAGCTTTCTTT. Amino acids: CASSPTGTGGNTEAFF.

The chain combines TRBV13 with TRBJ2-3; 8 bases map to TRBD2. With 1 base clipped from V and 3 bases from J, the junction kept 6 bases outside the gene matches. In germline, CDR1 is PRHDT, CDR2 FYEKMQ (reference sequence). The CDR3 runs 16 residues. CDR3 bases: TGTGCCAGCAGCTTAGATTGGCGGGGGGCTACAGATACGCAGTATTTT. It specifies CASSLDWRGATDTQYF.